Listed below are T cell receptor beta chains from one sample, sequenced in a study of siplizumab effects on memory and regulatory T cells. Clones were read by immunoSEQ multiplex PCR, and TCRdb kept only the in-frame ones, dropping some. The sample includes approximately 100,000 clones, 90% to 95% of them seen just once. Input material: non-Treg CD4+ T cells sorted from blood. The receptor source for this set is a human donor in good health. Both conserved end residues are part of each CDR3. Fields, in order: CDR3 DNA, CDR3 protein, D gene, J gene, V gene, clone size. The D gene is left open where the match is weak. Part of the rows lack a size; the others show once, few, many or a class for expanded clones.

TGTGCCAGTACCGTGGGAGGACAGGGGGGGTACGAGCAGTACTTC,CASTVGGQGGYEQYF,TRBD1,TRBJ2-7,TRBV19,.
TGTGCCAGCGAGGGACAGGGAATCTCCTACGAGCAGTACTTC,CASEGQGISYEQYF,TRBD1,TRBJ2-7,TRBV7-9,.
TGTGCCAGTAGTATGACAGAGAGACTCTATGGCTACACCTTC,CASSMTERLYGYTF,.,TRBJ1-2,TRBV19,.
TGTGCCAGCAGCCAAATCGGGAATGAGCAGTACTTC,CASSQIGNEQYF,.,TRBJ2-7,TRBV7-2,.
TGTGCCAGTAGTATGACAGGGCAGCTAGCCAAAAACATTCAGTACTTC,CASSMTGQLAKNIQYF,TRBD1,TRBJ2-4,TRBV19,.
TGTGCCAGCAGCCTACGGGGGGGCCCTGAAGATGAGCAGTTCTTC,CASSLRGGPEDEQFF,TRBD2,TRBJ2-1,TRBV7-2,.
TGTGCCAGCAGCTTGGGGGGAGGCACTGAAGCTTTCTTT,CASSLGGGTEAFF,.,TRBJ1-1,TRBV5-6,.
TGTGCCAGCAGCGTAGGTCCGAACACCGGGGAGCTGTTTTTT,CASSVGPNTGELFF,.,TRBJ2-2,TRBV13,.
TGTGCCAGTAGACCGGGACAGGGCTATGGCTACACCTTC,CASRPGQGYGYTF,TRBD1,TRBJ1-2,TRBV19,.
TGTGCCAGCAGTCCACGACTAGCGGGGGAGAGCACAGATACGCAGTATTTT,CASSPRLAGESTDTQYF,TRBD2,TRBJ2-3,TRBV7-7,.
TGTGCCAGCAGTTCCACTAGCGGGGGGGGAGAGCAGTTCTTC,CASSSTSGGGEQFF,TRBD2,TRBJ2-1,TRBV27,.
TGTGCCAGCACCACCCGGGACGGTGCTGAAGCTTTCTTT,CASTTRDGAEAFF,.,TRBJ1-1,TRBV21-1,once
TGTGCCAGCAGCGTAGGAGCGGGCACTTACAATGAGCAGTTCTTC,CASSVGAGTYNEQFF,.,TRBJ2-1,TRBV9,.
TGTGCCAGCTCACCGGGCCCTGATTATGGCTACACCTTC,CASSPGPDYGYTF,.,TRBJ1-2,TRBV18,.
TGCGCCAGCAGTGAGGGGGGGAACATTCAGTACTTC,CASSEGGNIQYF,.,TRBJ2-4,TRBV10-1,.
TGTGCCAGCAGCCCAGGGACTAGCGGGGGGGCGGATAATGAGCAGTTCTTC,CASSPGTSGGADNEQFF,TRBD2,TRBJ2-1,TRBV4-2,.
TGTGCCAGCAGTAGAGAGGGGGCTCGGCAGCCCCAGCATTTT,CASSREGARQPQHF,TRBD1,TRBJ1-5,TRBV2,.
TGTGCCAGCAGCGGTACAGGGGGGGAGACCCAGTACTTC,CASSGTGGETQYF,TRBD1,TRBJ2-5,TRBV9,.
TGCGCCAGCAGCCCCGACAGAGGGACGGGAACTGAGACCCAGTACTTC,CASSPDRGTGTETQYF,.,TRBJ2-5,TRBV4-1,.
TGTGCCAGTCTCATGAACGTGAACACTGAAGCTTTCTTT,CASLMNVNTEAFF,.,TRBJ1-1,TRBV18,.
TGCGCCAGCAGCACGACAGGGGAGGGGTACAATGAGCAGTTCTTC,CASSTTGEGYNEQFF,.,TRBJ2-1,TRBV5-1,.
TGCGCCAGCAGCCCCCAACTAGCGGGGGCAGATACGCAGTATTTT,CASSPQLAGADTQYF,TRBD2,TRBJ2-3,TRBV4-3,.